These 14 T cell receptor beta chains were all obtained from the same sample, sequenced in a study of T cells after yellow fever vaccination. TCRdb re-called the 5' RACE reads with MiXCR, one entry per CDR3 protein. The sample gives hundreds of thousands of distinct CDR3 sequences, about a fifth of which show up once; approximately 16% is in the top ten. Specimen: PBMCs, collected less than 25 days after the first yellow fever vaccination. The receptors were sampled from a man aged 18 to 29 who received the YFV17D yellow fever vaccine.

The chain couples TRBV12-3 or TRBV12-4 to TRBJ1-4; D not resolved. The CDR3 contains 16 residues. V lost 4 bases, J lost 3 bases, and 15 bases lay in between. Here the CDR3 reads CASSSYWTRANEKLFF. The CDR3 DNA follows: TGTGCCAGCAGTTCGTACTGGACCCGGGCTAATGAAAAACTGTTTTTT.

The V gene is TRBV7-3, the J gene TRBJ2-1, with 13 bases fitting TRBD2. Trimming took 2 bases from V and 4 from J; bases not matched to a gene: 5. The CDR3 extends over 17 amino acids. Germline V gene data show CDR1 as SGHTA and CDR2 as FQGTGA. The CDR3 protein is CASSLRTSGGAYNEQFF. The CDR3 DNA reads TGTGCCAGCAGCTTACGCACTAGCGGGGGGGCTTACAATGAGCAGTTCTTC.

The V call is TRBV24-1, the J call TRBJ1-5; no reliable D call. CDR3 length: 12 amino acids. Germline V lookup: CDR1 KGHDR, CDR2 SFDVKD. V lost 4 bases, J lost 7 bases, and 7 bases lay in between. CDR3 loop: CATSDHRQPQHF. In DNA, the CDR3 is TGTGCCACCAGTGACCATCGACAGCCCCAGCATTTT.

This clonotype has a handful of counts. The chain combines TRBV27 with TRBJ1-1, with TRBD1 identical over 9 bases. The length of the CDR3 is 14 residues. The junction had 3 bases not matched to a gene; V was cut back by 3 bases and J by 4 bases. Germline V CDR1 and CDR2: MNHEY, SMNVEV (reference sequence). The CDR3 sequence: CASSFTGGSTEAFF. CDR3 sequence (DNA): TGTGCCAGCAGTTTCACAGGGGGCAGCACTGAAGCTTTCTTT.

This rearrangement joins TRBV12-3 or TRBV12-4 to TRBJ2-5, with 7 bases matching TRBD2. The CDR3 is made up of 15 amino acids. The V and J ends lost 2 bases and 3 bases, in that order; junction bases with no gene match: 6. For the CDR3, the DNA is TGTGCCAGCAGTTTAATAGGACTAGTGGAAGAGACCCAGTACTTC. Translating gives CASSLIGLVEETQYF.

CDR3 region: CASSLGLEVGPDTQYF. In DNA, the CDR3 is TGTGCCAGCTCGCTTGGACTAGAGGTAGGACCAGATACGCAGTATTTT. V gene TRBV18 combines with J gene TRBJ2-3; 7 bases line up with TRBD2. The CDR3 sequence is 16 residues long. Germline loops: CDR1 KGHSH, CDR2 LQKENI. The ends lost 6 bases at V and 4 bases at J; junction bases unmatched: 13.

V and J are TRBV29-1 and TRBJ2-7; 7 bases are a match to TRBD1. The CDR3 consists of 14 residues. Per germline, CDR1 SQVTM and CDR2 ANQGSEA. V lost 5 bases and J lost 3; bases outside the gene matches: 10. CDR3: CSVSGTARGYEQYF. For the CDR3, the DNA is TGCAGCGTTTCCGGGACAGCCAGGGGCTACGAGCAGTACTTC.

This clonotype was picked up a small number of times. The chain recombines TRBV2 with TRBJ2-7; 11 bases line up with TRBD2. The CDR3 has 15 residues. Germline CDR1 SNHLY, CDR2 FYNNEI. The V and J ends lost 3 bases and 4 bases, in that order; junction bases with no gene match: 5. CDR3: CASSEVAGGRYEQYV. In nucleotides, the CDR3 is TGTGCCAGCAGTGAGGTAGCGGGGGGGCGATACGAGCAGTACGTC.

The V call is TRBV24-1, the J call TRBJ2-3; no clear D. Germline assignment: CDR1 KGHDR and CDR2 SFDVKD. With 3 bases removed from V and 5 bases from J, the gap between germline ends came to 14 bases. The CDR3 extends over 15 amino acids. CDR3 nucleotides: TGTGCCACCAGTGATCCCACCCTCCTGGGAGATACGCAGTATTTT. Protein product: CATSDPTLLGDTQYF.

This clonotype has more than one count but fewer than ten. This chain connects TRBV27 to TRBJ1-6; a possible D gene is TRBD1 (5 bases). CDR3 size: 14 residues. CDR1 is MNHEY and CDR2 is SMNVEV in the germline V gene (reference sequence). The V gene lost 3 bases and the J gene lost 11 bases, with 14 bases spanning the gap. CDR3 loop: CASSFRDPGAPLHF. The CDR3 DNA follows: TGTGCCAGCAGTTTCCGGGACCCTGGGGCACCCCTCCACTTT.

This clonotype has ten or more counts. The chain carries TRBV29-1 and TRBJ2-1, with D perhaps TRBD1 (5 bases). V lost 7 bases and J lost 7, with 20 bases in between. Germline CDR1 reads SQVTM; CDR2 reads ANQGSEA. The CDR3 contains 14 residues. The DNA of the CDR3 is TGCAGCGCCGAGGCCCAGGGAAGTGGGAATGAGCAGTTCTTC. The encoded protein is CSAEAQGSGNEQFF.

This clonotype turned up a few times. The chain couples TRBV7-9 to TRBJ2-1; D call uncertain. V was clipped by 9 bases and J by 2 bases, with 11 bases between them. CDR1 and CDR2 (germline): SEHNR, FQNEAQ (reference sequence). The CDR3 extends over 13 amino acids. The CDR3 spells CASSVIPYNEQFF. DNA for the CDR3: TGTGCCAGTTCAGTAATCCCCTACAATGAGCAGTTCTTC.

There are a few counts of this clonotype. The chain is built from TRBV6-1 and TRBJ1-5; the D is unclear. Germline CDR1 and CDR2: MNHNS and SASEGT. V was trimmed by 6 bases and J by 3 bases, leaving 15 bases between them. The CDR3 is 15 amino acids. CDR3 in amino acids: CASSPILAHNQPQHF. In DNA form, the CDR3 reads TGTGCCAGCAGCCCGATTCTTGCTCACAATCAGCCCCAGCATTTT.

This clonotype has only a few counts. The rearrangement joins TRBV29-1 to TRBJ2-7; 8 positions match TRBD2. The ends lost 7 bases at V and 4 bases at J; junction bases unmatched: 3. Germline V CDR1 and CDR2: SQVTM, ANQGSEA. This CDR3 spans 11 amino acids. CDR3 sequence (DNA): TGCAGCGCCGGGGGGGGTTACGAGCAGTACTTC. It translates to CSAGGGYEQYF.